This T cell receptor (beta chain) was recovered during a study of blood T cells in healthy people across ages. V lost 4 bases and J lost 5; bases outside the gene matches: 5. CDR3 length equals 15 residues. CDR1 is SGHRS, CDR2 YFSETQ, per germline. The use of a sample-barcoded 5' primer and a J-beta primer mix characterized a second PCR of roughly 7 to 11 cycles. TCRdb ran MiXCR on the 5' RACE reads and lists one entry per CDR3 protein. Of approximately 780,000 distinct CDR3 sequences in the sample, around a quarter are singletons; the top ten hold under 3%. Every donor provided 8.5 to 10 milliliters of peripheral blood. In addition, the sample was reused for a study of T cells of mothers and their children.

The V call is TRBV5-1, the J call TRBJ1-4; 10 positions match TRBD1. The sequencing input was blood. The receptor was isolated from a boy aged 5-17 years in good health. The CDR3 region is CASSQPGQGNEKLFF. The CDR3, as DNA: TGCGCCAGCAGCCAACCGGGACAGGGGAATGAAAAACTGTTTTTT.